This T cell receptor beta chain was recorded in a study of molecular identifiers for immune sequencing clone quantification. Germline V lookup: CDR1 GTSNPN, CDR2 SVGIG (reference sequence). V lost 0 bases to trimming and J lost 9 bases, with 8 bases between them. CDR3 length equals 11 residues. Points on this clonotype: No antigen is known for it.

Bulk TCR libraries were made with methods that had been previously described and with listed TCR primers. MiXCR, applied by TCRdb to the PCR reads, yields one record per CDR3 protein. The table shows about 640,000 distinct CDR3 sequences, with 15% to 20% occurring only once. Study-level points and caveats: Under 1% of molecules in naive cells, but over 99% of effector molecules, belonged to clones above 20 RNA copies. Identical barcode-sharing TCR molecules could lead to underestimated sizes for highly expanded clones.

The clonotype originates from a human donor in good health. Some libraries in this study had Jurkat cell RNA spiked in. The sequenced material came from naive CD8+ T cells from blood, with Jurkat cell RNA spiked in. Subset indicated: FACS-sorted CD8+CD4-CCR7+CD45RA+ naive T cells. The J gene is TRBJ1-2, the V gene TRBV30, with no clear D. In DNA form, the CDR3 reads TGTGCCTGGAGTGTAGGGTATAGCTACACCTTC. It translates to CAWSVGYSYTF.